The 24 T cell receptor beta chains reported below all come from one sample, sequenced in a study of shared clonotypes between healthy human individuals. Using immunoSEQ multiplex PCR, the repertoire was profiled, and TCRdb retains in-frame clones only, with some absent. This sample has about 460,000 clones, with about 74% found just once. Material: PBMCs. The receptors come from a woman between 35 and 50 years old in good health. Some clones in this sample may be carry-over from other donors' samples.

The chain carries TRBV7-7 and TRBJ2-1, with D possibly being TRBD1 or TRBD2 (5 bases each). Looked up from germline, CDR1 is SSHAT and CDR2 is FNYEAQ (reference sequence). The V and J ends lost 10 bases and 6 bases respectively, with 19 bases between them. This CDR3 region has 14 residues. CDR3 sequence reads: CAILRDPMINEQFF. CDR3 in DNA: TGTGCCATCCTCCGGGACCCAATGATCAATGAGCAGTTCTTC.

CDR3 region: CASRDTNQPQHF. CDR3 sequence (DNA): TGTGCCAGCAGGGACACCAATCAGCCCCAGCATTTT. The V gene is TRBV6-6, the J gene TRBJ1-5; D possibly corresponds to TRBD1 (5 bases). Germline V gives CDR1 MNHNY, CDR2 SVGAGI (reference sequence). Trimming left V 6 bases short and J 3 bases short, with 6 bases between. The CDR3 extends over 12 amino acids.

Only one count was recorded for this clone. This chain uses TRBV13 with TRBJ1-4; tentative D call: TRBD1 (5 bases). Germline V gives CDR1 PRHDT, CDR2 FYEKMQ (reference sequence). The germline V and J ends were trimmed by 6 bases and 4 bases, with 12 bases remaining between them. This CDR3 comprises 14 residues. CDR3 sequence (DNA): TGTGCCAGCAGGGCCGGGACGGGTAATGAAAAACTGTTTTTT. Protein product: CASRAGTGNEKLFF.

The CDR3 DNA reads TGTGCCAGCATCGGGGGGGCATACTATGGCTACACCTTC. Its protein product is CASIGGAYYGYTF. The chain is built from TRBV28 and TRBJ1-2; weak D call: TRBD1 (6 bases). CDR1 is MDHEN, CDR2 SYDVKM, per germline. This CDR3 is built from 13 residues. Trimming cost V 7 bases and J 3 bases, with 12 bases left between them.

The chain employs TRBV11-2 and TRBJ2-2; no definite D call. This CDR3 is 13 amino acids long. CDR1 and CDR2 (germline): SGHAT, FQNNGV. Trimming stripped 5 bases from V and 4 bases from J, with 8 bases between. The DNA for the CDR3 is TGTGCCAGCAGCACTACAGCCACCGGGGAGCTGTTTTTT. This codes for CASSTTATGELFF.

This clone was seen only once. This may arise from a read error, as a much more abundant clone is one base away. Other DNA sequences in this sample translate to the same CDR3. The V and J genes are TRBV5-1 and TRBJ2-3, with 8 bases matching TRBD2. The CDR3 loop spans 16 amino acids. The V gene end was trimmed by 4 bases and the J gene end by 6 bases; junction bases not matched to a gene: 13. In germline, CDR1 is SGHRS, CDR2 YFSETQ. CDR3 region: CASSEEPGLGSDTQYF. CDR3 DNA: TGCGCCAGCAGCGAAGAGCCGGGACTAGGCTCGGATACGCAGTATTTT.

J is TRBJ2-7 and V is TRBV5-4; 12 nucleotides align to TRBD2. The CDR3 consists of 18 residues. Germline CDR1 and CDR2: SGHNT and YYREEE (reference sequence). The junction had 16 bases not matched to a gene; V was cut back by 5 bases and J by 4 bases. The DNA for the CDR3 is TGTGCCAGCAGTTGGACTAGCGGGACCTTTAGTTGGCTATACGAGCAGTACTTC. Amino acids: CASSWTSGTFSWLYEQYF.

The chain uses TRBV6-6 and TRBJ2-1; 10 nucleotides line up with TRBD2. Germline trimming cut 4 bases from V and 2 bases from J; bases unmatched to any gene: 2. The CDR3 extends over 15 amino acids. CDR1 is MNHNY, CDR2 SVGAGI, per germline (reference sequence). The CDR3: CASSFSGRTYNEQFF. As DNA, the CDR3 is TGTGCCAGCAGTTTTAGCGGGAGGACCTACAATGAGCAGTTCTTC.

The chain has TRBV2 and TRBJ1-5, with D hard to call. The V gene lost 6 bases and the J gene lost 0 bases, with 18 bases spanning the gap. CDR1 is SNHLY and CDR2 is FYNNEI in the germline V gene. The length of the CDR3 is 17 residues. The chain's CDR3 is CASRPGWERNSNQPQHF. In DNA, the CDR3 is TGTGCCAGCAGACCTGGCTGGGAAAGAAATAGCAATCAGCCCCAGCATTTT.

J is TRBJ1-2 and V is TRBV28; D gene unclear. This CDR3 comprises 12 residues. From germline, CDR1 is MDHEN and CDR2 SYDVKM. V was clipped by 3 bases and J by 4 bases, with 6 bases between them. For the CDR3, the DNA is TGTGCCAGCAGTTTCAGAAGCTATGGCTACACCTTC. Its translation is CASSFRSYGYTF.

The J gene is TRBJ2-2, the V gene TRBV5-1, with D tentatively TRBD1 (6 bases). V was clipped by 0 bases and J by 2 bases, with 8 bases between them. The CDR3 is made up of 15 amino acids. Germline V gene sequence: CDR1 SGHRS, CDR2 YFSETQ. The CDR3 region has the DNA TGCGCCAGCAGCTTGGCAGGGGTAAACACCGGGGAGCTGTTTTTT. This encodes CASSLAGVNTGELFF.

This chain joins TRBV5-1 and TRBJ2-3; the match to TRBD2 covers 8 bases. Germline V gives CDR1 SGHRS, CDR2 YFSETQ. The CDR3 covers 14 residues. V was clipped by 5 bases and J by 1 base; unmatched bases: 3. The CDR3 nucleotides are TGCGCCAGCAGGATGACTAGCGGCACAGATACGCAGTATTTT. Residues: CASRMTSGTDTQYF.

V usage is TRBV30 and J usage is TRBJ2-1; 8 bases are shared with TRBD2. V trimming: 1 base; J trimming: 8 bases; junction bases outside the gene matches: 7. Germline values: CDR1 GTSNPN, CDR2 SVGIG (reference sequence). This CDR3 has 14 residues. CDR3 DNA sequence: TGTGCCTGGAGTGCCGGGACTAGAGGTCATGAGCAGTTCTTC. Its protein product is CAWSAGTRGHEQFF.

Concerning this clone itself: A single base is all that separates this from a far larger clone, so a read error is likely. The chain links TRBV7-9 to TRBJ2-3; D is uncertain. The ends were cut back, 5 bases at V and 1 base at J, with 4 bases in the middle. This CDR3 spans 12 amino acids. Germline lookup yields CDR1 SEHNR and CDR2 FQNEAQ (reference sequence). CDR3 nucleotide sequence: TGTGCCAGCAGCCCCCGCACAGATACGCAGTATTTT. Encoded protein: CASSPRTDTQYF. Full variable domain (missing parts from reference TRBV7-9 and TRBJ2-3): DTGVSQNPRHKITKRGQNVTFRCDPISEHNRLYWYRQTLGQGPEFLTYFQNEAQLEKSRLLSDRFSAERPKGSFSTLEIQRTEQGDSAMYLCASSPRTDTQYFGPGTRLTVL.

The chain uses TRBV7-2 and TRBJ2-3, with D perhaps matching TRBD1 (7 bases). The CDR3 length is 13 residues. V dropped 6 bases and J dropped 7 bases, with 14 bases sitting between them. Germline V lookup: CDR1 SGHTA, CDR2 FQGNSA. CDR3 in DNA: TGTGCCAGCAGAAAGGGGGCGGGAAATACGCAGTATTTT. It codes for CASRKGAGNTQYF.

The chain joins TRBV30 to TRBJ2-3, with D tentatively TRBD1 or TRBD2 (6 bases each). The CDR3 spans 15 residues. Trimming shortened V by 2 bases and J by 1 base, and 13 bases separated the two germline ends. Germline CDR1 is GTSNPN and CDR2 is SVGIG (reference sequence). CDR3 sequence: CAWSLGGTGTDTQYF. CDR3 DNA: TGTGCCTGGAGTTTGGGGGGCACGGGCACAGATACGCAGTATTTT.

This chain uses TRBV5-6 with TRBJ2-5; D ambiguous. Deletions cut 4 bases from V and 2 bases from J, with 15 bases between. The CDR3 extends over 15 amino acids. Germline V lookup: CDR1 SGHDT, CDR2 YYEEEE. The CDR3 region has the DNA TGTGCCAGCAGCGCCGAGAGCTACTCACAAGAGACCCAGTACTTC. The encoded protein is CASSAESYSQETQYF.

This clone was recorded only once. A far larger clone is off by one base, so a read error is likely. This specimen includes other DNA sequences encoding the same CDR3. The V call is TRBV9, the J call TRBJ1-2; no firm D call. Germline values: CDR1 SGDLS, CDR2 YYNGEE. The CDR3 has 14 residues. CDR3 sequence reads: CASTLDTSNYGYTF. CDR3 DNA: TGTGCCAGCACCCTAGACACGTCTAACTACGGCTACACCTTC. The full variable domain, its missing parts supplied by reference TRBV9 and TRBJ1-2, is DSGVTQTPKHLITATGQRVTLRCSPRSGDLSVYWYQQSLDQGLQFLIQYYNGEERAKGNILERFSAQQFPDLHSELNLSSLELGDSALYFCASTLDTSNYGYTFGSGTRLTVV.

V is TRBV30 and J is TRBJ2-2; TRBD2 matches 9 bases. V was pared by 0 bases and J by 4 bases, with 3 bases of the junction left unmatched. This CDR3 has 15 residues. The germline V gene encodes CDR1 GTSNPN and CDR2 SVGIG (reference sequence). This CDR3 is CAWSVKLAGTGELFF. CDR3 DNA: TGTGCCTGGAGTGTCAAACTAGCGGGCACCGGGGAGCTGTTTTTT. The variable domain in full, with the rest retrieved from reference TRBV30 and TRBJ2-2, is SQTIHQWPATLVQPVGSPLSLECTVEGTSNPNLYWYRQAAGRGLQLLFYSVGIGQISSEVPQNLSASRPQDRQFILSSKKLLLSDSGFYLCAWSVKLAGTGELFFGEGSRLTVL.

The genes are TRBV30 and TRBJ1-5, with D perhaps matching TRBD1 (5 bases). Germline V gene sequence: CDR1 GTSNPN, CDR2 SVGIG (reference sequence). The CDR3 sequence is 17 residues long. V gave up 3 bases and J gave up 2 bases, with 20 bases separating them. The CDR3 region has the DNA TGTGCCTGGAGAGCACACTCCGGGACTTTCGGCAATCAGCCCCAGCATTTT. Encoded protein: CAWRAHSGTFGNQPQHF.

This chain connects TRBV2 to TRBJ2-7; TRBD1 or TRBD2 may be the D gene (5 bases each). Deletions cut 3 bases from V and 1 base from J, with 19 bases between. The CDR3 length is 17 residues. Germline assignment: CDR1 SNHLY and CDR2 FYNNEI. The CDR3: CASSDRTGTDRSYEQYF. The CDR3 DNA reads as TGTGCCAGCAGTGACAGGACCGGGACGGATCGTTCCTACGAGCAGTACTTC.

V and J are TRBV28 and TRBJ2-7; either TRBD1 or TRBD2 may fit D (5 bases each). Germline V gene lookup returns CDR1 MDHEN and CDR2 SYDVKM. This CDR3 comprises 15 residues. Between the trimmed V and J ends, which lost 3 bases and 0 bases, there was a span of 12 bases. The CDR3 here is CASSFFEGFSYEQYF. In DNA, the CDR3 is TGTGCCAGCAGTTTCTTCGAGGGGTTCTCCTACGAGCAGTACTTC.

The J gene is TRBJ2-3, the V gene TRBV27; D is undetermined. V lost 2 bases and J 1 base, leaving 10 bases between the germline ends. The germline CDR1 and CDR2 sequences are MNHEY and SMNVEV (reference sequence). CDR3 length: 15 residues. In DNA, the CDR3 is TGTGCCAGCAGTTTAGACCTTCGGGGCACAGATACGCAGTATTTT. Translated, it gives CASSLDLRGTDTQYF.

This clone showed up just a few times. The chain employs TRBV5-5 and TRBJ2-4; 9 bases are shared with TRBD1. CDR1 and CDR2 from the germline V gene are SGHKS and YYEKEE (reference sequence). The CDR3 loop spans 14 amino acids. Trimming cost V 3 bases and J 9 bases; bases outside gene matches: 7. CDR3: CASSSGTGWAIQYF. The DNA for the CDR3 is TGTGCCAGCAGCTCTGGGACAGGGTGGGCCATTCAGTACTTC.